The clone carrying this T cell receptor (beta chain) has only a few counts. The target antigen is unknown. The data are from a study of T cell responses to AZD1222 COVID-19 vaccine. General study results and limits: Baseline seropositivity occurred in only six AZD1222 recipients.

V lost 8 bases, J lost 8 bases, and 12 bases lay in between. The CDR3 is made up of 12 amino acids. Germline loops: CDR1 LGHDT, CDR2 YNNKEL (reference sequence). The method was immunoSEQ multiplex PCR; TCRdb's version includes in-frame clones alone and lacks a portion of them. The table lists roughly 120,000 clones, more than 80% of them singletons. Material: peripheral blood, obtained 28 days after the second AZD1222 dose. The chain carries TRBV3-1 (or the pseudogene TRBV3-2) and TRBJ1-4; D is unresolved. This receptor was obtained from an adult who received the AZD1222 COVID-19 vaccine. This CDR3 reads CASRQAGEKLFF. The DNA of the CDR3 is TGTGCCAGCCGGCAGGCGGGGGAAAAACTGTTTTTT.